This TCR beta chain comes out of a study of identical twins. Study-wide findings and caveats: Out-of-frame alpha sequences shared by twins were enriched for low generation probability. Invariant MAIT and iNKT cells may have partly biased zero-insertion analyses.

This CDR3 has 14 residues. With V trimmed by 3 bases and J by 0 bases, 1 base remained unmatched. The V gene's germline CDR1 is SGHRS and CDR2 YFSETQ. TCRdb passed the 5' RACE reads through MiXCR, listing each CDR3 protein once. The data hold fewer than 550,000 distinct CDR3 sequences, with around 15% observed a single time. Many counts were recorded for this clonotype. What it binds is unknown. The same sample was also studied in work on yellow fever vaccine responses in identical twins.

The sample consisted of CD4+ T cells sorted from blood. This clonotype was obtained from a woman between 18 and 29 years old in good health. The rearrangement links TRBV5-1 to TRBJ1-2; 8 bases agree with TRBD1. In nucleotides, the CDR3 is TGCGCCAGCAGCTCGACAGGGGCTAACTATGGCTACACCTTC. Protein: CASSSTGANYGYTF.